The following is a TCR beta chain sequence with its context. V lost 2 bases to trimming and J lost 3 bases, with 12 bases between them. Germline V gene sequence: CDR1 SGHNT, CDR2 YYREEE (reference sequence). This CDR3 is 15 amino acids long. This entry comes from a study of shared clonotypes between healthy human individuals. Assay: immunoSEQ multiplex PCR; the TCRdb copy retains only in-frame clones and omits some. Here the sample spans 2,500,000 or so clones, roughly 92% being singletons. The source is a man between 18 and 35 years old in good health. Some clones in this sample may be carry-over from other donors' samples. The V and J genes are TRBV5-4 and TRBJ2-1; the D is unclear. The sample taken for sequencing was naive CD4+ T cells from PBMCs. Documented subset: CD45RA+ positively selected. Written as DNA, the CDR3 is TGTGCCAGCAGCTTAGGGCAGGAATTCTACAATGAGCAGTTCTTC. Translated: CASSLGQEFYNEQFF.